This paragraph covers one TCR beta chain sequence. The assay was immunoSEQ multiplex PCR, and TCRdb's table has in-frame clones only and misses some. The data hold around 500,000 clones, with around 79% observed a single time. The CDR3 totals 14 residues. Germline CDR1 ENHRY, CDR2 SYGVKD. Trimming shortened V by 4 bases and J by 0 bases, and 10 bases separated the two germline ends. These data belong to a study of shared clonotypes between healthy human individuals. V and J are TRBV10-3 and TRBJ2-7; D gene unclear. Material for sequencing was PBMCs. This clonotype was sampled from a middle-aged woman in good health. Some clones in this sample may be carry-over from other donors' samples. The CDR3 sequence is CAISAGRSSYEQYF. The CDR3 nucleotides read TGTGCCATCAGTGCTGGGCGGAGCTCCTACGAGCAGTACTTC.